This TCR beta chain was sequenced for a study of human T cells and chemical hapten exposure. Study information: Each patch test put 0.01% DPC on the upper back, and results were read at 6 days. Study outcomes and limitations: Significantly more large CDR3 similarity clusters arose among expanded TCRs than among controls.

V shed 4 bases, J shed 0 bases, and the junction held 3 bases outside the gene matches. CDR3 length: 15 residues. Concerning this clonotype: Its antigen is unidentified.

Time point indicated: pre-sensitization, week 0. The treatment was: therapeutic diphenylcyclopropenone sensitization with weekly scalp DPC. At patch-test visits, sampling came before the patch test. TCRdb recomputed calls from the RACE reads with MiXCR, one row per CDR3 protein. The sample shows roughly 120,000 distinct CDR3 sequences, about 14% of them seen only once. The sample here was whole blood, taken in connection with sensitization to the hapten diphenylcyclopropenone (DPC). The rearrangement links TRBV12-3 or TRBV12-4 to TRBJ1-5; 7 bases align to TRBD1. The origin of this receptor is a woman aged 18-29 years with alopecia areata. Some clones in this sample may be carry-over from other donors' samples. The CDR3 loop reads CASSSGQVSNQPQHF. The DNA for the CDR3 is TGTGCCAGCAGTTCCGGACAGGTTAGCAATCAGCCCCAGCATTTT.